This T cell receptor (beta chain) was captured in a study of T cells in Graves' hyperthyroidism and ophthalmopathy. The CDR3 runs 18 residues. The J segment lost 1 base and the V segment lost 3 bases, leaving 12 bases of the junction unmatched. Germline lookup yields CDR1 KGHDR and CDR2 SFDVKD. The investigators amplified TCR beta CDR3 regions from RNA transcripts. In the first-round RT-PCR of the TCR CDR3, the HTBI primer set was used. MiXCR was run by TCRdb on the multiplex PCR reads, yielding one entry per CDR3 protein. Among around 580,000 distinct CDR3 sequences listed, around 42% were seen once.

This sequence joins TRBV24-1 and TRBJ2-3; 7 bases agree with TRBD1. Sequenced input: peripheral blood or thyroid tissue (not recorded which). The sequence derives from a woman younger than 35 with Graves' hyperthyroidism. The CDR3 DNA is TGTGCCACCAGTGATCCACGAGACCTTACAGGGGGCACAGATACGCAGTATTTT. This gives the protein CATSDPRDLTGGTDTQYF.